This TCR beta chain is from a study of regulatory T cells in long-lasting Graves disease. Study information: Persistent Graves' disease meant over 5 years of antithyroid drugs with positive TSH receptor antibodies.

V lost 7 bases and J lost 4; bases outside the gene matches: 11. Looked up from germline, CDR1 is SGHTA and CDR2 is FQGNSA. This CDR3 comprises 16 residues. Relying on iRepertoire HTBI primers and Arm-PCR of CDR3 regions, the team built TCR beta libraries. As processed by the authors: The samples included around 60 TRBV and 14 TRBJ segments. TCRdb reanalysed the multiplex PCR reads using MiXCR and keeps one entry per CDR3 protein. These V and J calls are TCRdb output, not the study's own analysis. The sample has some 440,000 distinct CDR3 sequences; less than 25% are singletons. Indicated time point: persistent/refractory GD, antithyroid drugs over 5 years with positive TRAb. PBMCs were the source of the RNA used for TCR sequencing. Study-level results: Newly diagnosed patients shared 750 to 1,000 public clonotypes; persistent patients shared around 2,500. Persistent disease was characterized by preferential usage of TRBV28, TRBJ1-2 and TRBJ2-5.

This clonotype was observed a handful of times. The antigen remains undetermined. Sequenced here: peripheral blood mononuclear cells (PBMCs), sampled when the disease was refractory, from a patient treated with antithyroid drugs. The clonotype was recovered from a female donor with Graves disease. The V call is TRBV7-2, the J call TRBJ2-2, with 8 bases matching TRBD2. The CDR3 region is CASTSYSGKFTGELFF. As DNA, the CDR3 is TGTGCCAGCACCTCCTATAGCGGGAAATTCACCGGGGAGCTGTTTTTT. The whole variable domain, filled in from reference TRBV7-2 and TRBJ2-2, reads GAGVSQSPSNKVTEKGKDVELRCDPISGHTALYWYRQSLGQGLEFLIYFQGNSAPDKSGLPSDRFSAERTGGSVSTLTIQRTQQEDSAVYLCASTSYSGKFTGELFFGEGSRLTVL.